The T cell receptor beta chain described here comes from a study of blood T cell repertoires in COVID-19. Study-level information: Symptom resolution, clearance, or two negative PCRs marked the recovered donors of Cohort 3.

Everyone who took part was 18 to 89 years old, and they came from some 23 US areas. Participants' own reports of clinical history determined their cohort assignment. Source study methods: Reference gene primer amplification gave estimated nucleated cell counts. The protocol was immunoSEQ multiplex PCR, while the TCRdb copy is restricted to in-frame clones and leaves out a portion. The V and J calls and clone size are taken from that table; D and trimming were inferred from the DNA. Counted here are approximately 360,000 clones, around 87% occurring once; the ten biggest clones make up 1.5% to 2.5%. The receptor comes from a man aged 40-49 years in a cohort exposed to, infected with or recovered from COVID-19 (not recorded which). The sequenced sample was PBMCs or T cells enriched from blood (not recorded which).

This CDR3 is CASSVQGQGDNQPQHF. Here the CDR3 DNA reads TGTGCCAGTAGTGTCCAAGGACAGGGTGACAATCAGCCCCAGCATTTT. The chain has TRBV19 and TRBJ1-5; 8 bases fit TRBD1. The V gene's germline CDR1 is LNHDA and CDR2 SQIVND (reference sequence). The CDR3 is 16 amino acids. After removal of 5 bases from V and 3 bases from J, the junction contained 9 bases not matched to a gene. Together with reference TRBV19 and TRBJ1-5, the CDR3 gives the full variable domain: DGGITQSPKYLFRKEGQNVTLSCEQNLNHDAMYWYRQDPGQGLRLIYYSQIVNDFQKGDIAEGYSVSREKKESFPLTVTSAQKNPTAFYLCASSVQGQGDNQPQHFGDGTRLSIL.